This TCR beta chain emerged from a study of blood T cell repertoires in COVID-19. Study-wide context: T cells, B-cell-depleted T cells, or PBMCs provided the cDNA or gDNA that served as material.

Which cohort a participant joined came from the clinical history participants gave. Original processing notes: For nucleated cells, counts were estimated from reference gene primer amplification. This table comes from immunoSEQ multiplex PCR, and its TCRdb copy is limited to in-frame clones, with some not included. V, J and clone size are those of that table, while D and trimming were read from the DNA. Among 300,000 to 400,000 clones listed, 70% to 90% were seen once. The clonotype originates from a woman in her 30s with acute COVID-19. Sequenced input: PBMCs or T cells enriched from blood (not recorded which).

This chain's CDR3 is CASSPTRQGGTNEKLFF. In nucleotides, the CDR3 is TGTGCCAGCTCACCGACGAGACAGGGTGGAACTAATGAAAAACTGTTTTTT. The chain has TRBV18 and TRBJ1-4, with 7 bases aligning to TRBD1. The germline V gene encodes CDR1 KGHSH and CDR2 LQKENI. This CDR3 comprises 17 residues. J lost 1 base, V lost 3 bases, and 8 bases had no gene match.